This TCR beta chain was identified during a study of Ad26.COV2.S vaccination and SARS-CoV-2 variants. On the study more broadly: Donor got 5x10^10 or 1x10^11 viral particles of Ad26.COV2.S.

Only in-frame clones appear in the TCRdb table, and some are missing; sequencing was by immunoSEQ multiplex PCR. The repertoire includes about 680,000 clones, roughly 90% of them detected once, and about 1.5% sits in the top ten. Treatment specified: over 15 received Ad26.COV2.S at low or high dose, single or two shots; roughly 5 received placebo; per-sample allocation not given. Sample collection was performed on day 63 after the first vaccine or placebo injection. General study results and limits: From the TCR breadth and depth analyses, total T cell responses may have been underestimated. Placebo recipients and vaccine recipients were similar in non-spike TCR breadth.

Comments on this clone: No antigen is known for it.

V dropped 2 bases and J dropped 2; count of bases not matched to a gene: 15. The CDR3 spans 20 residues. CDR1 and CDR2 (germline): MRHNA, SNTAGT. The genes are TRBV6-4 and TRBJ2-1, with 10 nucleotides matching TRBD2. This receptor was identified in a person aged 18-65 years who received the Ad26.COV2.S COVID-19 vaccine or a placebo. The starting material was peripheral blood, obtained in a trial of Ad26.COV2.S vaccine versus placebo. Written as DNA, the CDR3 is TGTGCCAGCAGTGACCCCCATAGGGCCCACCTAGCGGGGGCCTACAATGAGCAGTTCTTC. Translation gives CASSDPHRAHLAGAYNEQFF.